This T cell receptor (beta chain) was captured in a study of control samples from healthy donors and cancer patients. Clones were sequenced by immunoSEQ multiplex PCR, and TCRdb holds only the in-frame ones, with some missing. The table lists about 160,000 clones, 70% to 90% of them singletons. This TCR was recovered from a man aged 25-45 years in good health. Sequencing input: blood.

The CDR3 loop reads CASSLAGQDAGETQYF. CDR3 DNA sequence: TGTGCCAGCAGCTTAGCCGGGCAGGACGCAGGGGAGACCCAGTACTTC. The chain couples TRBV7-9 to TRBJ2-5; D may be TRBD1 (5 bases). V shed 0 bases and J shed 5 bases, with 16 bases lying between them. CDR3 length equals 16 residues. Germline V gives CDR1 SEHNR, CDR2 FQNEAQ (reference sequence). Looking up the rest from reference TRBV7-9 and TRBJ2-5 gives the full variable domain: DTGVSQNPRHKITKRGQNVTFRCDPISEHNRLYWYRQTLGQGPEFLTYFQNEAQLEKSRLLSDRFSAERPKGSFSTLEIQRTEQGDSAMYLCASSLAGQDAGETQYFGPGTRLLVL.